A selection of T cell receptor beta chains follows, all from one sample in a study of T cells expressing NK-cell markers. TCRdb reprocessed the 5' RACE reads and keeps a single row for each CDR3 protein, giving no DNA. Seen in this sample are around 280,000 distinct CDR3 sequences; the ten most common clones hold around 0.42%. The material sequenced was blood T cells: a sorted CD56 or NKG2C T cell subset, CD4+ or CD8+ T cells, or bulk PBMC T cells (not recorded which). The receptors shown here come from a man aged 18 to 35 in good health. Both conserved end residues are part of each CDR3.

j_call	v_call	cdr3_aa
TRBJ1-5	TRBV10-3	CAIGPTEDQPQHF
TRBJ2-1	TRBV18	CASSPSLAGGHNEQFF
TRBJ1-3	TRBV12-3/TRBV12-4	CASRPQGALGNTIYF
TRBJ2-2	TRBV4-1	CASSQPGLAGVRTGELFF
TRBJ1-1	TRBV18	CASSPPLAEAFF
TRBJ1-1	TRBV19	CASRTRAEAFF
TRBJ2-1	TRBV6-5	CASSYSWNAGAGEQFF
TRBJ2-3	TRBV9	CASSVEAGIRDTQYF
TRBJ2-3	TRBV5-5	CASSLALRTLVTDTQYF
TRBJ2-1	TRBV20-1	CSARDPRGLDNEQFF
TRBJ2-1	TRBV29-1	CSVGSGQGAYEQFF
TRBJ2-1	TRBV20-1	CSARDVRTSGTYNEQFF
TRBJ2-7	TRBV11-2	CASSPTAGAYEQYF
TRBJ1-5	TRBV20-1	CSASSGGSYQPQHF
TRBJ2-4	TRBV2	CASSSRVTAKNIQYF
TRBJ2-1	TRBV4-3	CASSQDVVSSYNEQFF